A selection of T cell receptor beta chains follows, all from one sample in a study of T-cell reconstitution after alpha-beta-depleted transplantation in children. TCRdb ran MiXCR on the PCR reads and lists one entry per CDR3 protein. The sample comprises some 70,000 distinct CDR3 sequences, 4% to 5% of which are singletons, and approximately 19% rests with the top ten. The input for sequencing was PBMCs, mostly from graft donor cells, taken 180 days after TCRalphabeta/CD19-depleted stem cell transplant. Receptors were obtained from a boy in the first two years of life who had a stem cell transplant for acute myeloid leukemia, so the T cells may come from the graft donor. CDR3s include the opening cysteine and the closing phenylalanine or tryptophan. The D gene is left open where the match is weak. Clone size is given for some rows only: seen once, a few or many times, or a class if the clone is expanded.

j_gene | v_gene | abundance | d_gene | CDR3nt | CDR3aa
TRBJ2-7 | TRBV4-3 | many | NA | TGCGCCAGCAGCCGAGACACAGGGTCCCCCTACGAGCAGTACTTC | CASSRDTGSPYEQYF
TRBJ1-4 | TRBV10-3 | many | NA | TGTGCCATCAGTGAGTCGGGACGGCTTAATGAAAAACTGTTTTTT | CAISESGRLNEKLFF
TRBJ2-2 | TRBV5-4 | NA | NA | TGTGCCAGCAGCTTGTGGGGGTACACCGGGGAGCTGTTTTTT | CASSLWGYTGELFF
TRBJ2-1 | TRBV7-8 | many | NA | TGTGCCAGCACCAAGGCCCAGGGGAGGTACAATGAGCAGTTCTTC | CASTKAQGRYNEQFF
TRBJ2-3 | TRBV3-1 | many | TRBD1 | TGTGCCAGCAGCCAAGTCCCCAAGGGACAGAGGGGCACAGATACGCAGTATTTT | CASSQVPKGQRGTDTQYF
TRBJ2-2 | TRBV28 | many | NA | TGTGCCAGCAGTCATCTTCGGACCGGAACCGGGGAGCTGTTTTTT | CASSHLRTGTGELFF
TRBJ1-3 | TRBV6-1 | many | NA | TGTGCCAGCAGAGAAGACATCGATTCTGGAAACACCATATATTTT | CASREDIDSGNTIYF
TRBJ1-2 | TRBV5-1 | many | NA | TGCGCCAGCAGCTCCCAGGGAACCCCCTATGGCTACACCTTC | CASSSQGTPYGYTF
TRBJ1-5 | TRBV15 | many | NA | TGTGCCACCAGCGATGGACTCCGAGAGTATCAGCCCCAGCATTTT | CATSDGLREYQPQHF
TRBJ1-3 | TRBV4-1 | many | NA | TGCGCCAGCAGCCAAGAGAGGGGTTCCGGAAACACCATATATTTT | CASSQERGSGNTIYF
TRBJ2-2 | TRBV19 | many | TRBD2 | TGTGCCAGTATGGTACTTAGCGGGGCTTACACCGGGGAGCTGTTTTTT | CASMVLSGAYTGELFF
TRBJ2-2 | TRBV12-3/TRBV12-4 | many | NA | TGTGCCAGCAGCCCTTCTATGTTAAACACCGGGGAGCTGTTTTTT | CASSPSMLNTGELFF
TRBJ1-2 | TRBV19 | many | NA | TGTGCCAGTAGTCCCTATCTAAGGGGGATTGGCTACACCTTC | CASSPYLRGIGYTF
TRBJ1-2 | TRBV12-3/TRBV12-4 | many | NA | TGTGCCAGCAGTTTATTAGGGACCTATGGCTACACCTTC | CASSLLGTYGYTF
TRBJ1-6 | TRBV6-6 | many | NA | TGTGCCAGCAGTTACCCTGGGGGGGCACCCCTCCACTTT | CASSYPGGAPLHF
TRBJ2-2 | TRBV7-2 | many | NA | TGTGCCAGCAGCATCAGGGTGGCCGGGGAGCTGTTTTTT | CASSIRVAGELFF
TRBJ2-3 | TRBV5-1 | few | NA | TGCGCCAGCAGCTTGACCCCTGGTGGGGGCACAGATACGCAGTATTTT | CASSLTPGGGTDTQYF
TRBJ2-7 | TRBV20-1 | many | TRBD1 | TGCAGTGCTAGGGACAGGGACAATAATCCCTACGAGCAGTACTTC | CSARDRDNNPYEQYF
TRBJ2-1 | TRBV24-1 | many | NA | TGTGCCACCGCCGGGTGGCCTTACAATGAGCAGTTCTTC | CATAGWPYNEQFF
TRBJ2-2 | TRBV12-3/TRBV12-4 | few | TRBD1 | TGTGCCTTCAGTTTTCCCGCCCCCGGGACAGGGCTCGCCGGGGAGCTGTTTTTT | CAFSFPAPGTGLAGELFF
TRBJ2-3 | TRBV29-1 | many | NA | TGCAGCGTCCTACGGGGTGGGGACACAGATACGCAGTATTTT | CSVLRGGDTDTQYF
TRBJ2-7 | TRBV4-3 | many | TRBD1 | TGCGCCAGCAGCCAAGTTTACCTCGGGACAGGGGCTTACGAGCAGTACTTC | CASSQVYLGTGAYEQYF
TRBJ2-1 | TRBV12-3/TRBV12-4 | many | NA | TGTGCCAGCAGTTATGCGGGGTACAATGAGCAGTTCTTC | CASSYAGYNEQFF
TRBJ1-2 | TRBV4-1 | many | NA | TGCGCCAGCAGCCAAGGAACGGCAGGACTTTCTGGCTACACCTTC | CASSQGTAGLSGYTF
TRBJ1-6 | TRBV6-5 | many | NA | TGTGCCAGCAGTTACGGACCCCCCAGGAATTCACCCCTCCACTTT | CASSYGPPRNSPLHF
TRBJ2-1 | TRBV7-9 | many | NA | TGTGCCAGCAGCAGCCTCCTGGTCCACGAGCAGTTCTTC | CASSSLLVHEQFF
TRBJ1-6 | TRBV3-1 | many | NA | TGTGCCAGCGTCCAAGGTTCACCCCTCCACTTT | CASVQGSPLHF
TRBJ2-5 | TRBV14 | many | TRBD1 | TGTGCCAGCAGCCTACAGACAGGGAGAGAGACCCAGTACTTC | CASSLQTGRETQYF
TRBJ1-6 | TRBV2 | many | NA | TGTGCCAGCAGTGTTCGACAGGCCAATTCACCCCTCCACTTT | CASSVRQANSPLHF
TRBJ1-2 | TRBV19 | medium-sized | NA | TGTGCCAGTAGTAAGGATTGGGGCTCGGATGGCTACACCTTC | CASSKDWGSDGYTF
TRBJ1-1 | TRBV29-1 | many | NA | TGCAGCGTTGAGGTCAGGGGCCCAGACACTGAAGCTTTCTTT | CSVEVRGPDTEAFF
TRBJ1-3 | TRBV12-3/TRBV12-4 | many | NA | TGTGCCAGCAGTTTCGGCGTCTTTGTCTCTGGAAACACCATATATTTT | CASSFGVFVSGNTIYF
TRBJ2-1 | TRBV6-5 | many | NA | TGTGCCAGCAGCCCGCCGAGACCAAGCTCCTACAATGAGCAGTTCTTC | CASSPPRPSSYNEQFF
TRBJ2-2 | TRBV11-1 | many | NA | TGTGCCAGCAGCTTAGGGATCCGCACCGGGGAGCTGTTTTTT | CASSLGIRTGELFF
TRBJ2-2 | TRBV12-3/TRBV12-4 | many | TRBD2 | TGTGCCAGCAGCCTCTATCTAGCGGGGGGTCTGAACACCGGGGAGCTGTTTTTT | CASSLYLAGGLNTGELFF
TRBJ2-1 | TRBV27 | NA | NA | TGTGCCAGCAGTACAGACAGTTACAATGAGCAGTTCTTC | CASSTDSYNEQFF
TRBJ1-1 | TRBV5-4 | NA | TRBD1 | TGTGCCAGCAGCTTCCGACAGGGGGCCCTATTGAACACTGAAGCTTTCTTT | CASSFRQGALLNTEAFF
TRBJ2-2 | TRBV12-3/TRBV12-4 | many | NA | TGTGCCAGCAGCGAAAACACCGGGGAGCTGTTTTTT | CASSENTGELFF
TRBJ2-7 | TRBV3-1 | many | TRBD2 | TGTGCCAGCAGCCCGATCCCGGGAGGACCCTACGAGCAGTACTTC | CASSPIPGGPYEQYF
TRBJ2-3 | TRBV2 | few | NA | TGTGCCAGCAGTTTTACAGGGGCGGGAACAGATACGCAGTATTTT | CASSFTGAGTDTQYF
TRBJ2-7 | TRBV20-1 | many | NA | TGCAGTGCTAGCTTCCGGGGGTCCTCCTACGAGCAGTACTTC | CSASFRGSSYEQYF
TRBJ2-5 | TRBV7-2 | many | NA | TGTGCCAGCAGCTTGCCGACTAGGTTTGACCAGTACTTC | CASSLPTRFDQYF
TRBJ2-7 | TRBV25-1 | NA | NA | TGTGCCATGAGCCTTGGGGTCCCCTGCGAGCAGTACTTC | CAMSLGVPCEQYF
TRBJ1-1 | TRBV5-1 | many | NA | TGCGCCAGCAGCTTGGGGACACTCCTGAACACTGAAGCTTTCTTT | CASSLGTLLNTEAFF
TRBJ2-7 | TRBV14 | many | TRBD1 | TGTGCCAGCAGCCCGGGGACAGGGGGTCCCTACGAGCAGTACTTC | CASSPGTGGPYEQYF
TRBJ2-1 | TRBV20-1 | many | NA | TGCAGTGCTAGAGAGGGAGACAGTAGGACCTACAATGAGCAGTTCTTC | CSAREGDSRTYNEQFF
TRBJ1-4 | TRBV29-1 | many | NA | TGCAGCGTTGTCCGGGGAACTAATGAAAAACTGTTTTTT | CSVVRGTNEKLFF
TRBJ2-2 | TRBV20-1 | many | TRBD1 | TGCTCATCTTCGGCTAACACAGGGGGCCTCACCGGGGAGCTGTTTTTT | CSSSANTGGLTGELFF
TRBJ2-5 | TRBV25-1 | many | NA | TGTGCCAGCAGTGGAGGATGGCCACCCCAAGAGACCCAGTACTTC | CASSGGWPPQETQYF
TRBJ2-3 | TRBV15 | many | NA | TGTGCCACCAGCCACCCCACAGATACGCAGTATTTT | CATSHPTDTQYF
TRBJ2-7 | TRBV7-8 | many | NA | TGTGCCAGCAGCCCCACACGCGGAGGTCCCGAGCAGTACTTC | CASSPTRGGPEQYF
TRBJ2-3 | TRBV12-3/TRBV12-4 | NA | TRBD2 | TGTACCAGCAGTCCCGACCGGGGGAACGGGGGGTCTGGAGATACGCAGTATTTT | CTSSPDRGNGGSGDTQYF
TRBJ1-4 | TRBV4-2 | many | TRBD1 | TGTGCCAGCAGCCAACGCCCCCAGGGAGGGGGCGGCACTAATGAAAAACTGTTTTTT | CASSQRPQGGGGTNEKLFF
TRBJ1-5 | TRBV19 | many | NA | TGTGCCAGCCGGAGGGACAATCAGCCCCAGCATTTT | CASRRDNQPQHF
TRBJ2-3 | TRBV20-1 | many | NA | TGCAGTGCTAGACCCGGGACGATCGATACGCAGTATTTT | CSARPGTIDTQYF
TRBJ2-6 | TRBV11-2 | many | TRBD1 | TGTGCCAGCAGCCCCGGACAGGGGGCCTCCACCTCTGGGGCCAACGTCCTGACTTTC | CASSPGQGASTSGANVLTF
TRBJ1-4 | TRBV4-3 | NA | NA | TGCGCCAGCAGCCAAGATCAGGCGGGTAATGAAAAACTGTTTTTT | CASSQDQAGNEKLFF
TRBJ2-2 | TRBV10-3 | many | TRBD1 | TGTGCCGTTCGACAGGGGAGTTCCGGGGAGCTGTTTTTT | CAVRQGSSGELFF
TRBJ2-1 | TRBV7-2 | many | TRBD1 | TGTGCCAGCAGCTTACCTCGGACAGGGTACAATGAGCAGTTCTTC | CASSLPRTGYNEQFF
TRBJ1-4 | TRBV12-3/TRBV12-4 | many | NA | TGTGCCAGCAGCTTCGGGGGCACAACTAATGAAAAACTGTTTTTT | CASSFGGTTNEKLFF